A single sample gave rise to the 19 T cell receptor beta chains below, sequenced in a study of OX40 agonist ivuxolimab in advanced cancers. Using immunoSEQ multiplex PCR, the repertoire was profiled, and TCRdb retains in-frame clones only, with some absent. This table has 20,000 to 25,000 clones, roughly 80% appearing once. The material sequenced was CD4+ or CD8+ T cells sorted from blood, taken in a trial of the OX40 agonist ivuxolimab. The receptors were gathered from an adult with an advanced solid tumor such as melanoma, head and neck, liver or kidney cancer.

This clone came up a few times. The chain employs TRBV5-4 and TRBJ1-4; a weak D match, TRBD1 (6 bases). Germline V gene lookup returns CDR1 SGHNT and CDR2 YYREEE (reference sequence). Trimming left V 1 base short and J 4 bases short, with 17 bases between. This CDR3 comprises 17 residues. This CDR3 is CASSLLSQGSYNEKLFF. In nucleotides, the CDR3 is TGTGCCAGCAGCTTGCTTTCCCAGGGGTCATATAATGAAAAACTGTTTTTT.

This chain connects TRBV10-3 to TRBJ2-1, with D possibly being TRBD1 (6 bases). CDR3 length: 14 amino acids. V lost 7 bases to trimming and J lost 4 bases, with 14 bases between them. The germline CDR1 and CDR2 sequences are ENHRY and SYGVKD. The CDR3 spells CAINPGESYNEQFF. The CDR3 bases are TGTGCCATCAACCCAGGGGAGTCTTACAATGAGCAGTTCTTC.

Only a few counts were recorded for this clone. The chain carries TRBV11-2 and TRBJ2-7; D remains ambiguous. This CDR3 is 14 amino acids long. Trimming removed 4 bases at V and 1 base at J, with 11 bases between. Looked up from germline, CDR1 is SGHAT and CDR2 is FQNNGV. CDR3 DNA sequence: TGTGCCAGCAGCTCCGGGTCGATATCCTACGAGCAGTACTTC. Translating it yields CASSSGSISYEQYF.

V usage is TRBV28 and J usage is TRBJ1-5; D uncertain. The CDR3 spans 15 residues. From germline, CDR1 is MDHEN and CDR2 SYDVKM. The ends were cut back, 6 bases at V and 2 bases at J, with 14 bases in the middle. The CDR3 region is CASSSGGLRNQPQHF. CDR3 sequence (DNA): TGTGCCAGCAGCTCTGGAGGTTTGCGCAATCAGCCCCAGCATTTT.

This chain joins TRBV7-9 and TRBJ2-7; D may correspond to TRBD1 or TRBD2 (5 bases each). V was clipped by 8 bases and J by 1 base, with 9 bases between them. CDR1 SEHNR and CDR2 FQNEAQ come from the germline V gene (reference sequence). The CDR3 has 12 residues. The DNA of the CDR3 is TGTGCCAGCGGGGACGGATCCTACGAGCAGTACTTC. It is translated as CASGDGSYEQYF.

V is TRBV25-1 and J is TRBJ2-1, with D maybe TRBD1 (6 bases). Deletions cut 3 bases from V and 8 bases from J, with 14 bases between. In germline, CDR1 is MGHDK, CDR2 SYGVNS. The CDR3 sequence is 14 residues long. CDR3 amino acids: CASSDYLDSHEQFF. CDR3 DNA: TGTGCCAGCAGTGATTACCTGGACAGCCATGAGCAGTTCTTC.

This sequence joins TRBV5-4 and TRBJ1-5; 8 positions agree with TRBD1. Germline CDR1 reads SGHNT; CDR2 reads YYREEE (reference sequence). The CDR3 is 14 residues long. J gave up 6 bases and V 2 bases, and 4 bases lay outside the gene matches. The CDR3 sequence: CASSLQGGGQPQHF. The DNA of the CDR3 is TGTGCCAGCAGCTTACAGGGGGGAGGTCAGCCCCAGCATTTT.

The gene calls are TRBV18 and TRBJ2-3, with 10 positions matching TRBD2. CDR1 is KGHSH, CDR2 LQKENI, per germline. The length of the CDR3 is 17 residues. V dropped 5 bases and J dropped 7; count of bases not matched to a gene: 15. The CDR3 sequence: CASSEPGGTSGDNTQYF. The CDR3 DNA reads as TGTGCCAGCTCAGAACCCGGGGGAACTAGCGGGGACAATACGCAGTATTTT.

DNA of the CDR3: TGTGCCAGCAGCTTAGAAGGGGGGACCCAGCATTTT. Protein product: CASSLEGGTQHF. The rearrangement joins TRBV7-9 to TRBJ1-5; D is perhaps TRBD1 (6 bases). The germline V gene has CDR1 SEHNR and CDR2 FQNEAQ (reference sequence). This CDR3 comprises 12 residues. The V gene lost 1 base and the J gene lost 11 bases, with 9 bases spanning the gap. The whole variable domain, remainder taken from reference TRBV7-9 and TRBJ1-5, is DTGVSQNPRHKITKRGQNVTFRCDPISEHNRLYWYRQTLGQGPEFLTYFQNEAQLEKSRLLSDRFSAERPKGSFSTLEIQRTEQGDSAMYLCASSLEGGTQHFGDGTRLSIL.

The chain links TRBV5-1 to TRBJ2-1; 7 bases map to TRBD2. The V and J ends lost 3 bases and 5 bases, in that order; junction bases with no gene match: 17. Germline V lookup: CDR1 SGHRS, CDR2 YFSETQ. The CDR3 is made up of 18 amino acids. CDR3 nucleotides: TGCGCCAGCAGCTCCGGGATACTAGCGATTAAGATGAACAATGAGCAGTTCTTC. Translation: CASSSGILAIKMNNEQFF.

CDR3 in DNA: TGTGCCAGTAGAAATACAGGGGGCAACACTGAAGCTTTCTTT. Amino acid sequence: CASRNTGGNTEAFF. V usage is TRBV19 and J usage is TRBJ1-1; 9 nucleotides match TRBD1. Germline CDR1 LNHDA, CDR2 SQIVND (reference sequence). There are 14 residues in the CDR3. V shed 6 bases and J 2 bases; nucleotides not matched to a gene: 4.

The V call is TRBV5-1, the J call TRBJ2-1; 10 bases map to TRBD1. Germline CDR1 is SGHRS and CDR2 is YFSETQ. Trimming cost V 3 bases and J 2 bases; bases outside gene matches: 2. This CDR3 has 15 amino acids. The CDR3: CASSSGQGTYNEQFF. CDR3 coding DNA: TGCGCCAGCAGCTCGGGACAGGGGACCTACAATGAGCAGTTCTTC.

This clone was seen a single time. The DNA of the CDR3 is TGTGCCAGCAGCTTAGTGCGGGAGCCCTACGAGCAGTACTTC. Amino acids: CASSLVREPYEQYF. This sequence joins TRBV11-1 and TRBJ2-7; 7 bases agree with TRBD2. CDR1 and CDR2 from the germline V gene are SGHAT and FQDESV (reference sequence). This CDR3 contains 14 residues. V was clipped by 1 base and J by 2 bases; unmatched bases: 2.

This chain connects TRBV30 to TRBJ1-2; D not resolved. The CDR3 consists of 15 residues. V lost 0 bases and J 8 bases, leaving 19 bases between the germline ends. Looked up from germline, CDR1 is GTSNPN and CDR2 is SVGIG (reference sequence). CDR3 sequence (DNA): TGTGCCTGGAGTGTACGAACGCGAGGGCGTCGGGGCTACACCTTC. Protein product: CAWSVRTRGRRGYTF.

V usage is TRBV18 and J usage is TRBJ2-5; D ambiguous. CDR1 and CDR2 from the germline V gene are KGHSH and LQKENI. CDR3 length: 13 residues. With 2 bases removed from V and 5 bases from J, the gap between germline ends came to 9 bases. The DNA for the CDR3 is TGTGCCAGCTCACCATCTGTACTGGAGACCCAGTACTTC. Translating gives CASSPSVLETQYF.

This rearrangement joins TRBV23-1 to TRBJ2-3, with 13 nucleotides matching TRBD2. TRBV23-1 is an open reading frame whose function is uncertain. Trimming removed 5 bases from V and 0 bases from J; junction bases left unmatched: 20. The CDR3 spans 22 residues. Here the CDR3 reads CASSNRLAGGRAPEASTDTQYF. CDR3 in DNA: TGCGCCAGCAGTAATAGACTAGCGGGAGGCCGCGCCCCCGAGGCTAGCACAGATACGCAGTATTTT.

The chain joins TRBV27 to TRBJ2-5; D unresolved. Germline V gene lookup returns CDR1 MNHEY and CDR2 SMNVEV (reference sequence). The CDR3 runs to 12 residues. V was shortened by 6 bases and J by 4 bases, with 9 bases between the two germline ends. DNA of the CDR3: TGTGCCAGCAGCGAGTTGGGAGAGACCCAGTACTTC. This gives the protein CASSELGETQYF.

This chain connects TRBV19 to TRBJ2-3; tentatively, D is TRBD2 (5 bases). Per germline, CDR1 LNHDA and CDR2 SQIVND (reference sequence). V gave up 4 bases and J gave up 3 bases, with 11 bases separating them. The CDR3 runs 14 residues. The CDR3 nucleotides read TGTGCCAGTAGTAGCGGGCAAGGGACAGATACGCAGTATTTT. This encodes CASSSGQGTDTQYF. Full variable domain (rest looked up from reference TRBV19 and TRBJ2-3): DGGITQSPKYLFRKEGQNVTLSCEQNLNHDAMYWYRQDPGQGLRLIYYSQIVNDFQKGDIAEGYSVSREKKESFPLTVTSAQKNPTAFYLCASSSGQGTDTQYFGPGTRLTVL.

The rearrangement uses TRBV29-1 and TRBJ1-1, with D uncertain. CDR1 and CDR2 (germline): SQVTM, ANQGSEA. V dropped 6 bases and J dropped 0 bases, with 14 bases sitting between them. This CDR3 contains 14 residues. The CDR3 sequence: CSVAKWQLNTEAFF. As DNA, the CDR3 is TGCAGCGTAGCCAAGTGGCAGCTGAACACTGAAGCTTTCTTT.